This is a list of T cell receptor beta chains from one sample in a study of cytomegalovirus exposure and HLA in healthy donors. Only in-frame clones appear in the TCRdb table, and some are missing; sequencing was by immunoSEQ multiplex PCR. The sample carries fewer than 150,000 clones, 75% to 90% recorded once. What was sequenced was PBMCs. The receptors derive from a young man in good health and CMV-seropositive. Both conserved end residues are part of each CDR3. Each record gives: J gene, V gene, clone size, D gene, CDR3 DNA, CDR3 protein. A D gene is named only where the DNA matches it firmly. The size of a clone is reported for some rows only, either as once, few or many, or as a class for expanded clones.

>TRBJ2-1|TRBV6-1|.|.
TGTGCCAGCGAAAGTACGGGGACACCAGACAATGAGCAGTTCTTC
CASESTGTPDNEQFF
>TRBJ1-2|TRBV4-2|.|.
TGTGCCAGCAGCCTTGCCCCCTCACAGGTTAACTATGGCTACACCTTC
CASSLAPSQVNYGYTF
>TRBJ1-2|TRBV19|.|.
TGTGCCAGTAGTAGGGAGCGAGTTCTTGGCTACACCTTC
CASSRERVLGYTF
>TRBJ1-1|TRBV10-3|.|.
TGTGCCATCAGGCAGGGAGGGGACACTGAAGCTTTCTTT
CAIRQGGDTEAFF
>TRBJ1-4|TRBV18|.|.
TGTGCCAGCTCATCCCTCTTGGAGAATGAAAAACTGTTTTTT
CASSSLLENEKLFF
>TRBJ1-5|TRBV6-4|.|.
TGTGCCAGCAGTACTGACGGGTCGCGGGATCAGCCCCAGCATTTT
CASSTDGSRDQPQHF
>TRBJ2-5|TRBV2|.|TRBD1
TGTGCCAGACGTAGACAGGGGGCAGAGACCCAGTACTTC
CARRRQGAETQYF
>TRBJ2-7|TRBV5-1|.|.
TGCGCCAGCAGCACCGACAGAGCCTACGAGCAGTACTTC
CASSTDRAYEQYF
>TRBJ2-1|TRBV5-1|once|TRBD2
TGCGCCAGCAGCCTGACTAGCGGGACGATCAATGAGCAGTTCTTC
CASSLTSGTINEQFF
>TRBJ1-2|TRBV27|.|.
TGTGCCAGCAGTTTTAGTACAGGGCAGGCCTATGGCTACACCTTC
CASSFSTGQAYGYTF